These 5 T cell receptor beta chains were all obtained from the same sample, sequenced in a study of blood T cell repertoires in COVID-19. The assay was immunoSEQ multiplex PCR, and TCRdb's table has in-frame clones only and misses some. The data contain roughly 100,000 clones, more than 80% of them seen just once; the ten biggest clones take up more than 10%. Input material: peripheral blood. These receptors originate from a human donor in a cohort sampled during active COVID-19.

The genes are TRBV4-1 and TRBJ1-2; D is ambiguous. The V end was cut by 0 bases, the J end by 2 bases, with 10 bases between. The CDR3 contains 15 residues. Germline V gene sequence: CDR1 MGHRA, CDR2 YSYEKL. The DNA of the CDR3 is TGCGCCAGCAGCCAAGATGGTGCAGGCAACTATGGCTACACCTTC. Protein product: CASSQDGAGNYGYTF.

This clone was observed a single time. CDR3 loop: CASGTGDSGNTIYF. In DNA form, the CDR3 reads TGCGCCAGCGGGACAGGGGACTCTGGAAACACCATATATTTT. The rearrangement uses TRBV5-1 and TRBJ1-3; 10 positions agree with TRBD1. This CDR3 comprises 14 residues. Germline V gene lookup returns CDR1 SGHRS and CDR2 YFSETQ. The V segment lost 7 bases and the J segment 0 bases; nucleotides outside the gene matches: 1.

This chain's CDR3 is CASRDGQPGNQPQHF. Written as DNA, the CDR3 is TGTGCCAGCAGGGATGGACAGCCTGGGAATCAGCCCCAGCATTTT. J is TRBJ1-5 and V is TRBV2, with D possibly TRBD1 on 6 matching bases. The CDR3 is made up of 15 amino acids. Germline V gene lookup returns CDR1 SNHLY and CDR2 FYNNEI. V gave up 6 bases and J gave up 4 bases, with 16 bases separating them.

The chain has TRBV6-5 and TRBJ2-3, with D possibly being TRBD1 (6 bases). The V gene lost 7 bases and the J gene lost 2 bases, with 13 bases spanning the gap. The germline V gene encodes CDR1 MNHEY and CDR2 SVGAGI. There are 14 residues in the CDR3. The CDR3 loop reads CASKPQGPTDTQYF. CDR3 coding DNA: TGTGCCAGCAAACCACAGGGACCCACAGATACGCAGTATTTT.

The chain links TRBV5-1 to TRBJ2-3; 9 bases align to TRBD2. The V segment lost 4 bases and the J segment 0 bases; nucleotides outside the gene matches: 6. The CDR3 loop spans 16 amino acids. Germline V CDR1 and CDR2: SGHRS, YFSETQ. The CDR3 nucleotides are TGCGCCAGCAGCCCAGACCTAGCGGGGAGCACAGATACGCAGTATTTT. It codes for CASSPDLAGSTDTQYF.